These 10 T cell receptor beta chains were all obtained from the same sample, sequenced in a study of vaccination effects on CD4 cells after COVID-19. Sequencing followed a ViraFEST assay step that expanded antigen-specific CD4+ T cells with viral peptide pools. Culture proceeded for more than 8 days, and CD4+ T cells were then isolated. Documented for the person is a PCR-confirmed SARS-CoV-2 infection occurring between March and December 2020. Assay used: immunoSEQ multiplex PCR; TCRdb lists only in-frame clones, some missing. The sample holds 20,000 to 30,000 clones; 69% are singletons and the top ten take roughly 18%. Their specific antigens are unknown. The specimen comprised CD4+ T cells from PBMCs cultured with SARS-CoV-2 spike peptides, sampled before COVID-19 vaccination. The origin of the receptors is a human donor who had a prior SARS-CoV-2 infection.

The table lists this clone with a few counts. This rearrangement joins TRBV27 to TRBJ2-1; 9 bases align to TRBD1. The V and J ends lost 6 bases and 6 bases, in that order; junction bases with no gene match: 6. Germline loops: CDR1 MNHEY, CDR2 SMNVEV (reference sequence). This CDR3 contains 14 residues. The CDR3 is CASRTGGWSNEQFF. The CDR3 region has the DNA TGTGCCAGCAGAACAGGGGGCTGGAGCAATGAGCAGTTCTTC.

The V call is TRBV5-4, the J call TRBJ2-2; perhaps TRBD2 as D (5 bases). CDR1 is SGHNT, CDR2 YYREEE, per germline (reference sequence). This CDR3 contains 13 residues. Trimming took 4 bases from V and 3 from J, leaving 7 bases between them. CDR3 DNA sequence: TGTGCCAGCAGCCTGGACTACACCGGGGAGCTGTTTTTT. This gives the protein CASSLDYTGELFF.

This clone was observed once. The gene calls are TRBV7-3 and TRBJ1-2; a weak D match, TRBD1 (5 bases). From germline, CDR1 is SGHTA and CDR2 FQGTGA. V was trimmed by 2 bases and J by 4 bases, leaving 11 bases between them. This CDR3 region has 14 residues. This CDR3 reads CASSLRWDGYGYTF. CDR3 nucleotides: TGTGCCAGCAGCTTACGATGGGACGGCTATGGCTACACCTTC.

This clone has more than one count but fewer than ten. The chain employs TRBV7-9 and TRBJ1-4; D is undetermined. The CDR3 extends over 14 amino acids. CDR1 is SEHNR and CDR2 is FQNEAQ in the germline V gene (reference sequence). V was shortened by 4 bases and J by 0 bases, with 6 bases between the two germline ends. CDR3 sequence: CASSSAATNEKLFF. The CDR3 DNA reads as TGTGCCAGCAGCTCGGCAGCAACTAATGAAAAACTGTTTTTT.

The rearrangement uses TRBV10-1 and TRBJ2-5, with 8 bases that match TRBD2. Germline assignment: CDR1 WNHNN and CDR2 SYGVQD (reference sequence). There are 14 residues in the CDR3. CDR3 in amino acids: CDGLGSGDQETQYF. In DNA form, the CDR3 reads TGCGACGGATTGGGTAGCGGGGACCAAGAGACCCAGTACTTC.

This clone was seen once. The chain is built from TRBV15 and TRBJ1-2, with 10 bases aligning to TRBD1. Trimming removed 4 bases from V and 2 bases from J; junction bases left unmatched: 4. The CDR3 totals 15 residues. CDR1 is LNHNV, CDR2 YYDKDF, per germline (reference sequence). CDR3 in amino acids: CATSIRTGGNYGYTF. In DNA form, the CDR3 reads TGTGCCACCAGCATTCGGACAGGGGGAAACTATGGCTACACCTTC.

In its sample, this clone was seen once. This chain joins TRBV3-1 (or the pseudogene TRBV3-2) and TRBJ1-2; D unclear. Trimming cost V 1 base and J 8 bases, with 11 bases left between them. Germline CDR1 LGHDT, CDR2 YNNKEL (reference sequence). The CDR3 has 13 amino acids. The CDR3 bases are TGTGCCAGCAGCCAAGCACCCCCTATGGGCTACACCTTC. As protein: CASSQAPPMGYTF.

This clone was found a few times. The chain couples TRBV12-3 or TRBV12-4 to TRBJ2-1; the match to TRBD1 covers 8 bases. J lost 13 bases, V lost 5 bases, and 7 bases had no gene match. CDR3 length: 12 amino acids. CDR3 in amino acids: CASSGGDRGQFF. The CDR3 bases are TGTGCCAGCAGTGGTGGAGACAGGGGACAGTTCTTC.

The chain uses TRBV7-9 and TRBJ2-3; D perhaps matches TRBD1 (6 bases). Trimming pared 5 bases from V and 9 bases from J, leaving 21 bases between. The germline CDR1 and CDR2 sequences are SEHNR and FQNEAQ (reference sequence). The CDR3 is 15 amino acids. As DNA, the CDR3 is TGTGCCAGCAGCCTCGGCAGGGGCTATTTTGACACGCAGTATTTT. This codes for CASSLGRGYFDTQYF.

The chain recombines TRBV6-5 with TRBJ1-1, with a weak D call TRBD1 (5 bases). Trimming removed 6 bases from V and 4 bases from J, with 15 bases in between. The CDR3 sequence is 14 residues long. From germline, CDR1 is MNHEY and CDR2 SVGAGI. CDR3 nucleotide sequence: TGTGCCAGCAGCCCCCTTGGCGGGGGCACTGAAGCTTTCTTT. Its translation is CASSPLGGGTEAFF.